These 20 T cell receptor beta chains were all obtained from the same sample, sequenced in a study of CD8 T cells in ankylosing spondylitis. Notes on the study in general: It appeared that ankylosing spondylitis blood was characterized by a TCR beta motif of under ten highly homologous variants.

These receptors have no known antigen. TCRdb re-called the 5' RACE reads with MiXCR, one entry per CDR3 protein. The sample includes 400,000 to 450,000 distinct CDR3 sequences, under 20% of them seen just once. Input material: blood, either unsorted or a sorted T cell fraction (not recorded which). These receptors all come from a male donor with ankylosing spondylitis.

This clonotype was observed a few times. The V gene is TRBV15, the J gene TRBJ1-2; TRBD1 might be the D (5 bases). The CDR3 length is 17 residues. Germline lookup yields CDR1 LNHNV and CDR2 YYDKDF (reference sequence). Trimming removed 0 bases at V and 5 bases at J, with 19 bases between. The CDR3 region has the DNA TGTGCCACCAGCAGAGATCTGGGGGAGAATACGGAATATGGCTACACCTTC. It specifies CATSRDLGENTEYGYTF. The full variable domain, its missing parts supplied by reference TRBV15 and TRBJ1-2, is DAMVIQNPRYQVTQFGKPVTLSCSQTLNHNVMYWYQQKSSQAPKLLFHYYDKDFNNEADTPDNFQSRRPNTSFCFLDIRSPGLGDTAMYLCATSRDLGENTEYGYTFGSGTRLTVV.

The chain recombines TRBV7-9 with TRBJ2-3, with TRBD1 matching over 9 bases. The germline V gene encodes CDR1 SEHNR and CDR2 FQNEAQ (reference sequence). This CDR3 region has 16 residues. The V gene end was trimmed by 5 bases and the J gene end by 5 bases; junction bases not matched to a gene: 11. The CDR3, as DNA: TGTGCCAGCAGCCCTGCCGGGACAGGGTCGTTAGATACGCAGTATTTT. It yields the protein CASSPAGTGSLDTQYF.

This clonotype has a handful of counts. The chain recombines TRBV19 with TRBJ1-5; the match to TRBD1 covers 8 bases. The germline gives CDR1 LNHDA, CDR2 SQIVND (reference sequence). This CDR3 spans 16 amino acids. Trimming cost V 10 bases and J 2 bases; bases outside gene matches: 13. The CDR3 DNA sequence: TGTGCCACTGGGGGCAGGGGGCTTTCTGGCAATCAGCCCCAGCATTTT. Translation gives CATGGRGLSGNQPQHF.

The V and J genes are TRBV6-5 and TRBJ2-4; D might be TRBD1 or TRBD2, each matching 6 bases. V was cut by 2 bases and J by 2 bases, with 16 bases left in between. The V gene's germline CDR1 is MNHEY and CDR2 SVGAGI. The length of the CDR3 is 17 residues. CDR3 protein: CASSYGGWGAPKNIQYF. Written as DNA, the CDR3 is TGTGCCAGCAGTTACGGGGGTTGGGGGGCGCCCAAAAACATTCAGTACTTC.

The V gene is TRBV29-1, the J gene TRBJ1-1; no definite D call. Trimming removed 3 bases from V and 0 bases from J, with 8 bases in between. This CDR3 comprises 13 residues. The germline gives CDR1 SQVTM, CDR2 ANQGSEA. CDR3 amino acids: CSVDGRMNTEAFF. The CDR3 nucleotides are TGCAGCGTTGACGGCAGGATGAACACTGAAGCTTTCTTT.

The chain has TRBV5-4 and TRBJ2-3; no reliable D call. From germline, CDR1 is SGHNT and CDR2 YYREEE (reference sequence). This CDR3 region has 12 residues. V was clipped by 4 bases and J by 7 bases, with 10 bases between them. The CDR3, as DNA: TGTGCCAGCAGCCTAGACGGCTATACGCAGTATTTT. Protein sequence: CASSLDGYTQYF.

This clonotype has a handful of counts. The chain has TRBV3-1 and TRBJ2-2; 7 nucleotides match TRBD1. In germline, CDR1 is LGHDT, CDR2 YNNKEL (reference sequence). This CDR3 contains 13 residues. After removal of 6 bases from V and 7 bases from J, the junction contained 5 bases not matched to a gene. The CDR3 loop reads CASRTTGVGELFF. The CDR3 DNA reads as TGTGCCAGCAGGACCACAGGGGTCGGGGAGCTGTTTTTT. The variable domain in full, with the rest retrieved from reference TRBV3-1 and TRBJ2-2, is DTAVSQTPKYLVTQMGNDKSIKCEQNLGHDTMYWYKQDSKKFLKIMFSYNNKELIINETVPNRFSPKSPDKAHLNLHINSLELGDSAVYFCASRTTGVGELFFGEGSRLTVL.

V gene TRBV5-1 combines with J gene TRBJ2-2; 7 bases are a match to TRBD1. The germline gives CDR1 SGHRS, CDR2 YFSETQ. CDR3 length: 16 residues. With 1 base clipped from V and 6 bases from J, the junction kept 9 bases outside the gene matches. The CDR3 DNA reads as TGCGCCAGCAGCTTGATTGAGGGGGCCGGACCCGGGGAGCTGTTTTTT. Its translation is CASSLIEGAGPGELFF.

This clonotype appeared a few times. V and J are TRBV15 and TRBJ1-1, with D perhaps matching TRBD1 (5 bases). V was shortened by 2 bases and J by 2 bases, with 6 bases between the two germline ends. This CDR3 spans 13 amino acids. Looked up from germline, CDR1 is LNHNV and CDR2 is YYDKDF (reference sequence). CDR3 coding DNA: TGTGCCACCAGCAGACAGGGTAACACTGAAGCTTTCTTT. Translated, it gives CATSRQGNTEAFF.

This clonotype has more than one count but fewer than ten. The genes are TRBV4-1 and TRBJ2-5; the match to TRBD1 covers 8 bases. Germline V lookup: CDR1 MGHRA, CDR2 YSYEKL. There are 18 residues in the CDR3. V lost 4 bases to trimming and J lost 5 bases; unmatched junction nucleotides: 18. The CDR3 is CASSRRTGMIILEETQYF. The CDR3 coding sequence is TGCGCCAGCAGCCGAAGGACAGGGATGATAATTCTGGAGGAGACCCAGTACTTC.

This chain connects TRBV6-1 to TRBJ2-7; D might be TRBD1 (6 bases). Trimming cost V 2 bases and J 2 bases, with 13 bases left between them. The CDR3 length is 15 residues. Looked up from germline, CDR1 is MNHNS and CDR2 is SASEGT. The CDR3 DNA sequence: TGTGCCAGCAGTGAATCGGCAGGGGCCCCCTACGAGCAGTACTTC. Its translation: CASSESAGAPYEQYF.

The V call is TRBV6-5, the J call TRBJ2-1, with 7 bases identical to TRBD2. The CDR3 sequence is 16 residues long. J was trimmed by 9 bases and V by 0 bases; bases with no gene match: 11. Germline-derived CDR1 and CDR2 are MNHEY and SVGAGI. The CDR3 loop is CASSYSGGTTAIEQFF. The CDR3 bases are TGTGCCAGCAGTTACTCGGGTGGGACTACGGCAATTGAGCAGTTCTTC.

At least ten counts were recorded for this clonotype. V and J are TRBV29-1 and TRBJ2-5, with 7 bases identical to TRBD2. The CDR3 has 14 residues. Germline lookup yields CDR1 SQVTM and CDR2 ANQGSEA. The junction had 8 bases not matched to a gene; V was cut back by 4 bases and J by 3 bases. The CDR3 DNA reads as TGCAGCGTTGGTCGTGGGGGGGTAGAAGAGACCCAGTACTTC. Its translation: CSVGRGGVEETQYF.

The sample holds a few counts of this clonotype. This chain connects TRBV24-1 to TRBJ2-3, with 7 bases matching TRBD2. The trim removed 5 bases at V and 0 bases at J, leaving 7 bases unmatched. The CDR3 runs to 16 residues. CDR1 is KGHDR, CDR2 SFDVKD, per germline. CDR3: CATSAVGGRSTDTQYF. The CDR3 DNA is TGTGCCACCAGTGCGGTCGGCGGGAGAAGCACAGATACGCAGTATTTT.

The chain links TRBV7-9 to TRBJ2-1; D is undetermined. Germline assignment: CDR1 SEHNR and CDR2 FQNEAQ (reference sequence). Trimming cost V 1 base and J 14 bases, with 15 bases left between them. The CDR3 runs to 13 residues. CDR3 DNA: TGTGCCAGCAGCTTAGTCCAAGCTCCCAAAAAGTTCTTC. The encoded protein is CASSLVQAPKKFF.

There are a few counts of this clonotype. The rearrangement links TRBV2 to TRBJ2-7; D is unclear. V shed 6 bases and J shed 7 bases, with 13 bases lying between them. The CDR3 has 12 amino acids. CDR1 is SNHLY, CDR2 FYNNEI, per germline. CDR3 sequence (DNA): TGTGCCAGCAGAAAAGTCTCTGGTGAGCAGTACTTC. Its translation: CASRKVSGEQYF.

The chain recombines TRBV5-5 with TRBJ1-5, with D tentatively TRBD1 (6 bases). The CDR3 has 14 residues. CDR1 and CDR2 from the germline V gene are SGHKS and YYEKEE (reference sequence). Trimming took off 0 bases at V and 6 bases at J, with 10 bases between the two ends. CDR3 bases: TGTGCCAGCAGCTTGGCCGGGGGCTCTCAGCCCCAGCATTTT. This translates into CASSLAGGSQPQHF.

This chain joins TRBV4-1 and TRBJ1-5; unclear D gene. The CDR3 runs to 14 residues. V was clipped by 4 bases and J by 2 bases, with 9 bases between them. Germline CDR1 and CDR2: MGHRA and YSYEKL. The CDR3 region is CASSRGYGNQPQHF. CDR3 sequence (DNA): TGCGCCAGCAGCCGAGGCTACGGCAATCAGCCCCAGCATTTT.

This chain links TRBV3-1 with TRBJ1-2; a possible D gene is TRBD1 (5 bases). The V end lost 4 bases, the J end lost 4 bases, and 19 bases lay between the germline ends. Germline-derived CDR1 and CDR2 are LGHDT and YNNKEL (reference sequence). CDR3 size: 16 residues. In nucleotides, the CDR3 is TGTGCCAGCAGCCGTTCAGGGCAGGGCGGTACCTATGGCTACACCTTC. Protein sequence: CASSRSGQGGTYGYTF.

This clonotype appeared a few times. The rearrangement uses TRBV6-5 and TRBJ1-5, with 9 nucleotides matching TRBD1. Germline V CDR1 and CDR2: MNHEY, SVGAGI. CDR3 length equals 14 residues. With 4 bases clipped from V and 7 bases from J, the junction kept 5 bases outside the gene matches. The CDR3 protein is CASSLGQGLQPQHF. DNA for the CDR3: TGTGCCAGCAGTTTGGGACAGGGTTTGCAGCCCCAGCATTTT.